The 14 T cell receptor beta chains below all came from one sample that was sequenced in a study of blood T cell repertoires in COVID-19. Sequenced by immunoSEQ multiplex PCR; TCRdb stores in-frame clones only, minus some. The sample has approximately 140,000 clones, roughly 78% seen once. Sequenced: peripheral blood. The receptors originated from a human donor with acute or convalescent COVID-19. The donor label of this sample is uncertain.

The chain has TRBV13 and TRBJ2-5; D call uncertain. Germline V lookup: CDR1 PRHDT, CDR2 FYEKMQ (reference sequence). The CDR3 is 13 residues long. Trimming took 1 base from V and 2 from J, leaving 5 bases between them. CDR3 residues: CASSLDRQETQYF. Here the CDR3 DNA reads TGTGCCAGCAGCTTAGATCGTCAAGAGACCCAGTACTTC.

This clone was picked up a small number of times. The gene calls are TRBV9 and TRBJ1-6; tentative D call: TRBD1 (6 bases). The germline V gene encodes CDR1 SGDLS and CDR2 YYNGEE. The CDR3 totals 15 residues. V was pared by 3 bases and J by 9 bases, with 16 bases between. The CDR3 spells CASSALPGHGSPLHF. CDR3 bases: TGTGCCAGCAGCGCCCTACCGGGACACGGTTCACCCCTCCACTTT.

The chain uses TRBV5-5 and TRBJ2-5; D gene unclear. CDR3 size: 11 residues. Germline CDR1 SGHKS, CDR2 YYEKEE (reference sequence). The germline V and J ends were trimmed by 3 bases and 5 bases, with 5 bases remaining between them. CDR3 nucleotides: TGTGCCAGCAGCTCTCTCGAGACCCAGTACTTC. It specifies CASSSLETQYF.

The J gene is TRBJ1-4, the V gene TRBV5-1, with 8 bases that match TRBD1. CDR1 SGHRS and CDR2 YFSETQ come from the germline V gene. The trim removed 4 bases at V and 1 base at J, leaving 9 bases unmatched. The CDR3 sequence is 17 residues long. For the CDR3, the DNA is TGCGCCAGCAGCCTCGGACAGGGAGGGATAACTAATGAAAAACTGTTTTTT. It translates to CASSLGQGGITNEKLFF.

CDR3 region: CASSLLAGGTETQYF. CDR3 bases: TGTGCCAGTAGTCTGCTAGCGGGGGGTACGGAGACCCAGTACTTC. The V and J genes are TRBV19 and TRBJ2-5, with 11 bases lining up with TRBD2. V dropped 5 bases and J dropped 5; count of bases not matched to a gene: 7. The CDR3 spans 15 residues. Germline V gives CDR1 LNHDA, CDR2 SQIVND (reference sequence).

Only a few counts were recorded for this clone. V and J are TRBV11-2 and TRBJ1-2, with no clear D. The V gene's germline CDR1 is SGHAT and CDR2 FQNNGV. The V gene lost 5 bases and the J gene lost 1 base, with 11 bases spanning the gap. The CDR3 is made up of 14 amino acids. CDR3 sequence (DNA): TGTGCCAGCAGCCCTAGCCCAAATAACTATGGCTACACCTTC. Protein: CASSPSPNNYGYTF.

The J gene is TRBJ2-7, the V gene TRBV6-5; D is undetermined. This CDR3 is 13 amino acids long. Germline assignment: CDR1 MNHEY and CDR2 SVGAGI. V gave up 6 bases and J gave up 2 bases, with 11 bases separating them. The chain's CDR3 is CASRVSSPYEQYF. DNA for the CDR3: TGTGCCAGCAGAGTAAGCTCTCCCTACGAGCAGTACTTC.

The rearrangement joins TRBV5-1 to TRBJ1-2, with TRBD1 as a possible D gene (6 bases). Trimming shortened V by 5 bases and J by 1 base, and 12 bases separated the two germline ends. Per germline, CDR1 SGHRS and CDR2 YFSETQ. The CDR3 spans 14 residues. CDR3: CASRLGQLNYGYTF. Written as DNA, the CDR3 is TGCGCCAGCAGACTAGGACAGCTTAACTATGGCTACACCTTC.

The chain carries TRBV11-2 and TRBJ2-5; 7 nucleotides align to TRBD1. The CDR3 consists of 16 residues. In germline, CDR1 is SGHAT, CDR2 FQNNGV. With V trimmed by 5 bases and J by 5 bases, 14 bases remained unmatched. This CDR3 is CASSLLGNRGLETQYF. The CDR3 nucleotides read TGTGCCAGCAGCCTGTTGGGGAATAGGGGGCTGGAGACCCAGTACTTC.

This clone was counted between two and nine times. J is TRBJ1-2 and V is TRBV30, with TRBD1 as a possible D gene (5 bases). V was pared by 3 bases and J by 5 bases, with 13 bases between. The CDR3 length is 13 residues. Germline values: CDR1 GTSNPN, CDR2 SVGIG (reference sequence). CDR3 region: CAWRTVGTYGYTF. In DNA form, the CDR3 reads TGTGCCTGGAGGACCGTAGGGACTTATGGCTACACCTTC.

The CDR3 DNA reads TGCGCCAGCAGCCCTCCACTAGTAGGGGCCAAAAACATTCAGTACTTC. It is translated as CASSPPLVGAKNIQYF. The J gene is TRBJ2-4, the V gene TRBV5-1; the D gene is possibly TRBD2 (5 bases). The germline gives CDR1 SGHRS, CDR2 YFSETQ. The V and J ends lost 4 bases and 1 base respectively, with 15 bases between them. CDR3 size: 16 residues.

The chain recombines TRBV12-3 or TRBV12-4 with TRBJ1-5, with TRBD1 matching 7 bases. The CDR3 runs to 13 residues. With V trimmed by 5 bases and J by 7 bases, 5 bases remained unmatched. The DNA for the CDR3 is TGTGCCAGCAGTCCCACAGGGGAACAGCCCCAGCATTTT. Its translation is CASSPTGEQPQHF.

The DNA for the CDR3 is TGTGCCACCAGCAGACAAAGGGGCACTGAAGCTTTCTTT. This translates into CATSRQRGTEAFF. The rearrangement uses TRBV15 and TRBJ1-1; a weak D match, TRBD1 (5 bases). Germline V gene sequence: CDR1 LNHNV, CDR2 YYDKDF (reference sequence). Trimming cost V 2 bases and J 4 bases, with 8 bases left between them. The length of the CDR3 is 13 residues.

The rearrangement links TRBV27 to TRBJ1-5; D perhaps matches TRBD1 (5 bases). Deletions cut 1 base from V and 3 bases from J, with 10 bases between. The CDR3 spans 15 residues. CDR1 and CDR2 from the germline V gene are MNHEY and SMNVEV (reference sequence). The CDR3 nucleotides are TGTGCCAGCAGTTTATTCACAGGCCACAATCAGCCCCAGCATTTT. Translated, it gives CASSLFTGHNQPQHF.